The 9 T cell receptor beta chains given below trace back to one sample, sequenced in a study of T cells in Graves' hyperthyroidism and ophthalmopathy (dated by TCRdb to the late 2010s). The receptor library was made with multiplex PCR. These reads were obtained on an Illumina HiSeq 2000. Amplification of TCR beta CDR3 regions was carried out from RNA transcripts. The TCR CDR3 was subjected to a first round of RT-PCR using the HTBI primer set and the Qiagen OneStep RT-PCR kit. The raw public data were reprocessed by TCRdb itself: fastp quality trimming at Q25, MiXCR clonotype calling, in-frame beta chains only. Here each entry gathers all rows of one CDR3 protein and keeps the most common genes and DNA. The sample has 300,000 to 400,000 distinct CDR3 sequences on record, about a fifth of them singletons. The ten biggest clones cover 40% to 45% of the sample. Material: blood. These receptors were obtained from a man younger than 35 with Graves' ophthalmopathy.

This clonotype was counted at least ten times. This sequence joins TRBV3-1 and TRBJ2-1; TRBD1 agrees at 9 bases. The CDR3 consists of 15 residues. Germline lookup yields CDR1 LGHDT and CDR2 YNNKEL (reference sequence). The trim removed 0 bases at V and 4 bases at J, leaving 1 base unmatched. In DNA form, the CDR3 reads TGTGCCAGCAGCCAAGAAGGGACAGGGTACAATGAGCAGTTCTTC. This gives the protein CASSQEGTGYNEQFF.

About this clonotype itself: One base away lies a much larger clone, so this may be a sequencing read error. The V gene is TRBV7-2, the J gene TRBJ1-2, with D tentatively TRBD1 (5 bases). The V and J ends lost 4 bases and 7 bases respectively, with 13 bases between them. The CDR3 is 13 amino acids. Germline CDR1 reads SGHTA; CDR2 reads FQGNSA. The CDR3 nucleotides are TGTGCCAGCAGCTCCCAGGGAACCTGTGGCTACACCTTC. Residues: CASSSQGTCGYTF.

This clonotype was observed at least ten times. The chain is built from TRBV20-1 and TRBJ2-1, with TRBD2 identical over 11 bases. The CDR3 has 15 amino acids. Germline lookup yields CDR1 DFQATT and CDR2 SNEGSKA (reference sequence). V shed 5 bases, J shed 7 bases, and the junction held 10 bases outside the gene matches. The CDR3, as DNA: TGCAGTGCTTCCCCGACTAGCGGGGATTATAATGAGCAGTTCTTC. It codes for CSASPTSGDYNEQFF.

As concerns this clonotype: A clone one base away is much larger, so this may be a read error. The rearrangement links TRBV20-1 to TRBJ2-5, with TRBD2 as a possible D gene (6 bases). CDR1 is DFQATT, CDR2 SNEGSKA, per germline (reference sequence). Trimming took off 0 bases at V and 5 bases at J, with 16 bases between the two ends. The CDR3 is 15 amino acids. The CDR3 protein is CSARDGGPAWETQYF. In DNA form, the CDR3 reads TGCAGTGCTAGAGATGGAGGGCCAGCATGGGAGACCCAGTACTTC.

This clonotype was observed many times. This chain connects TRBV5-1 to TRBJ1-2; 11 bases line up with TRBD1. There are 13 residues in the CDR3. V shed 4 bases, J shed 8 bases, and the junction held 4 bases outside the gene matches. Germline CDR1 and CDR2: SGHRS and YFSETQ. The CDR3 sequence is CASSRTGGIGYTF. The CDR3 DNA is TGCGCCAGCAGCCGGACAGGGGGCATCGGCTACACCTTC.

This clonotype was counted many times. The rearrangement uses TRBV7-9 and TRBJ2-1, with TRBD1 identical over 10 bases. The CDR3 is 15 residues long. CDR1 and CDR2 (germline): SEHNR, FQNEAQ (reference sequence). V trimming: 5 bases; J trimming: 6 bases; junction bases outside the gene matches: 7. The CDR3 sequence: CASSRRDRGFNEQFF. CDR3 sequence (DNA): TGTGCCAGCAGCAGGCGGGACAGGGGTTTCAATGAGCAGTTCTTC.

The genes are TRBV6-1 and TRBJ1-1, with D uncertain. Germline lookup yields CDR1 MNHNS and CDR2 SASEGT. The V and J ends lost 8 bases and 7 bases respectively, with 11 bases between them. The CDR3 totals 11 residues. Written as DNA, the CDR3 is TGTGCCAGCCAAGGGCCTTTTGAAGCTTTCTTT. Its protein is CASQGPFEAFF.

This clonotype has at least ten counts. The chain carries TRBV2 and TRBJ1-5, with D hard to call. The CDR3 extends over 15 amino acids. CDR1 and CDR2 (germline): SNHLY, FYNNEI. Trimming left V 4 bases short and J 7 bases short, with 17 bases between. In DNA form, the CDR3 reads TGTGCCAGCAGTGTGGAGACCATATTGGGGCAGCCCCAGCATTTT. Amino acids: CASSVETILGQPQHF.

This clonotype has ten or more counts. The chain uses TRBV5-1 and TRBJ1-1; no firm D call. V lost 1 base and J lost 2, with 12 bases in between. The CDR3 loop spans 15 amino acids. Germline assignment: CDR1 SGHRS and CDR2 YFSETQ. As DNA, the CDR3 is TGCGCCAGCAGCTTGAGCACAGCCTCAAACACTGAAGCTTTCTTT. Translation gives CASSLSTASNTEAFF.